This TCR beta chain was identified in a study of regulatory T cells in long-lasting Graves disease. V was clipped by 6 bases and J by 1 base; unmatched bases: 7. The CDR3 runs to 16 residues. Study results and caveats: Less diverse TCR repertoires were seen in persistent Graves' patients than in newly diagnosed ones.

Worth noting for this clonotype: Its target is unknown.

Libraries of TCR beta came from iRepertoire HTBI primers plus Arm-PCR of CDR3 regions. MiXCR was run by TCRdb on the multiplex PCR reads, yielding one entry per CDR3 protein. The sample lists around 420,000 distinct CDR3 sequences; 15% were seen once. The time point was: newly diagnosed GD, antithyroid drugs for less than 3 months. Construction of the TCR library relied on RNA isolated from PBMCs. Patients hailed from an endocrinology department in Xi'an, China. The chain has TRBV12-3 or TRBV12-4 and TRBJ2-1, with 9 positions matching TRBD2. This TCR was sampled from a female donor with Graves disease. The source was peripheral blood mononuclear cells (PBMCs), collected at new diagnosis, from a patient treated with antithyroid drugs. CDR3 region: CASSRRLAASYNEQFF. In DNA form, the CDR3 reads TGTGCCAGCAGCCGTAGACTAGCGGCTTCCTACAATGAGCAGTTCTTC.